This TCR beta chain was recorded in a study of vaccination effects on CD4 cells after COVID-19. Turning to the study itself: Either the BNT162b2 or mRNA-1273 vaccine was given to participants in two doses. Study observations and caveats: Pronounced clonal contraction occurred in clones induced by infection and by vaccine late after vaccination.

Regarding this clone: What it recognizes is unknown.

Libraries were prepared by immunoSEQ multiplex PCR; TCRdb keeps only in-frame clonotypes and omits some of them. The sample lists tens of thousands of clones; around 70% were seen once. V shed 8 bases and J shed 1 base, with 28 bases lying between them. The length of the CDR3 is 19 residues. Germline lookup yields CDR1 MNHNY and CDR2 SVGAGI (reference sequence). With the ViraFEST assay, the study expanded antigen-specific CD4+ T cells using viral peptide pools, then sequenced them. Isolation of CD4+ T cells took place after ten to eleven days of culture. Infection with SARS-CoV-2 occurred in the person between March and December 2020, and PCR confirmed it. After two million PBMC were placed in each well, they were cultured with approximately 9.1 IU/ml IL-2 and roughly 10 ug/ml peptides.

The receptor comes from a human donor who had a prior SARS-CoV-2 infection. This specimen was CD4+ T cells from PBMCs cultured with HIV peptides, taken before COVID-19 vaccination. Subset specified: HIV-1 Nef peptide pool negative control/reference culture. V usage is TRBV6-6 and J usage is TRBJ2-3; TRBD1 or TRBD2 may be the D gene (6 bases each). The CDR3 DNA reads as TGTGCCAGCCCTCGATTGGGGAATGAAGGGGGGAAAGGCACAGATACGCAGTATTTT. This codes for CASPRLGNEGGKGTDTQYF.